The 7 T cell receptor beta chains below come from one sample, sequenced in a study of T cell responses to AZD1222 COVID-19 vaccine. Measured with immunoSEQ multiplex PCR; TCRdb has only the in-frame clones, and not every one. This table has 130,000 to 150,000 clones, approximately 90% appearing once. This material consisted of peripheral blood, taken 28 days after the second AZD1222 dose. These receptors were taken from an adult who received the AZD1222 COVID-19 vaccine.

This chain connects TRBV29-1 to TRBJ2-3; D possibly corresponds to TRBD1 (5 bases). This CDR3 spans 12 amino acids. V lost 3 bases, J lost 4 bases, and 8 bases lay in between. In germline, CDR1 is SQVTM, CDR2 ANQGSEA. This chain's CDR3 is CSVDRVADTQYF. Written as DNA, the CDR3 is TGCAGCGTTGACAGGGTTGCAGATACGCAGTATTTT.

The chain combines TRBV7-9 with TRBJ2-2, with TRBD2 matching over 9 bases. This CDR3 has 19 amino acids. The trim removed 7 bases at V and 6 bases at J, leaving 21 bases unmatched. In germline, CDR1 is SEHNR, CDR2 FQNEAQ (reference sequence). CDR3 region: CASTVWMGGRDLMAGELFF. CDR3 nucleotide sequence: TGTGCCAGCACCGTCTGGATGGGCGGGAGGGATCTTATGGCCGGGGAGCTGTTTTTT. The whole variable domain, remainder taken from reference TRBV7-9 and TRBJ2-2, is DTGVSQNPRHKITKRGQNVTFRCDPISEHNRLYWYRQTLGQGPEFLTYFQNEAQLEKSRLLSDRFSAERPKGSFSTLEIQRTEQGDSAMYLCASTVWMGGRDLMAGELFFGEGSRLTVL.

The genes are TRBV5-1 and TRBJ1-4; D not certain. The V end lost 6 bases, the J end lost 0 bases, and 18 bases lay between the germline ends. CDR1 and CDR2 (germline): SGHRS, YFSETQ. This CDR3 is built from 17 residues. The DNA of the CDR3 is TGCGCCAGCAAGGCTCTGACTGGTTTTGCAACTAATGAAAAACTGTTTTTT. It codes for CASKALTGFATNEKLFF.

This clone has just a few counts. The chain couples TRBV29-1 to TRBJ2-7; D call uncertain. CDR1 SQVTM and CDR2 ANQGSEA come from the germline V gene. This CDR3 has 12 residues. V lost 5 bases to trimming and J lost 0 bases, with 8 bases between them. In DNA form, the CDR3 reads TGCAGCGTTCCGGTCTCCTCCTACGAGCAGTACTTC. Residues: CSVPVSSYEQYF.

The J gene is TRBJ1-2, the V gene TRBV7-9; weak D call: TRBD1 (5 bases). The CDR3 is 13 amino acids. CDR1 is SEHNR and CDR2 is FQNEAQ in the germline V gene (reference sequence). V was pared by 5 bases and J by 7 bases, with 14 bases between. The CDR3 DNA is TGTGCCAGCAGCCCAGACGGGACGCGTGGCTACACCTTC. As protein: CASSPDGTRGYTF.

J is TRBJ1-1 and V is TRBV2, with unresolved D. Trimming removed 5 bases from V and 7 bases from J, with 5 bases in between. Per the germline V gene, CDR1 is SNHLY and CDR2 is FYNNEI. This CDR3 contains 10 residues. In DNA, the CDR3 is TGTGCCAGCAGTAGCGGTGAAGCTTTCTTT. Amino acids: CASSSGEAFF.

The CDR3: CASSVESGGNQPQHF. CDR3 nucleotides: TGTGCCAGCAGTGTCGAGTCAGGGGGAAATCAGCCCCAGCATTTT. The J gene is TRBJ1-5, the V gene TRBV2; TRBD1 matches 7 bases. Germline V gene lookup returns CDR1 SNHLY and CDR2 FYNNEI. The CDR3 spans 15 residues. Trimming at V came to 4 bases and at J to 4 bases, leaving 7 bases not matched to a gene.